The text below deals with one TCR beta chain. Its target is not known. This specimen belongs to a study of beta chain features in type 1 diabetes. CDR3 length equals 16 residues. CDR1 SGDLS and CDR2 YYNGEE come from the germline V gene. The V segment lost 1 base and the J segment 7 bases; nucleotides outside the gene matches: 9. Since all of the isolated RNA was reverse transcribed, expressed TCRB transcripts were what got sequenced. TCRdb keeps only in-frame clones here, not all; method: immunoSEQ multiplex PCR. The table lists 430,000 or so clones, over 9.5% of them singletons, with approximately 0.05% in the top ten. Study conclusions and caveats: Within each of all four CD4+ subsets, Type 1 diabetes patients had TCRB CDR3s that were moderately but significantly shorter. At VDJ recombination sites, type 1 diabetes patients had fewer insertions and more deleted nucleotides.

The sequenced sample consisted of naive CD4+ T cells from blood. This rearrangement joins TRBV9 to TRBJ2-1; TRBD1 aligns across 9 bases. This clonotype was sampled from a woman younger than 30 in good health. CDR3 loop: CASSVTGGSRMNEQFF. The CDR3 bases are TGTGCCAGCAGCGTAACAGGGGGCTCCCGAATGAATGAGCAGTTCTTC.